Below, 23 T cell receptor beta chains from the same sample are listed, as sequenced in a study of T cells in Graves' hyperthyroidism and ophthalmopathy. From RNA transcripts, TCR beta CDR3 regions were amplified. When the TCR CDR3 underwent first-round RT-PCR, the HTBI primer set was used. One entry per CDR3 protein, called by TCRdb with MiXCR from the multiplex PCR reads. The sample has under 700,000 distinct CDR3 sequences; approximately 15% are singletons. The sequenced sample was blood. Receptors were obtained from a woman between 18 and 29 years old with Graves' hyperthyroidism.

This clonotype came up many times. This chain's CDR3 is CASSLRRTGDNEQFF. The CDR3 nucleotides read TGTGCCAGCAGCTTACGACGGACAGGGGATAATGAGCAGTTCTTC. This sequence joins TRBV7-8 and TRBJ2-1; TRBD1 matches 9 bases. CDR1 and CDR2 from the germline V gene are SGHVS and FQNEAQ. The CDR3 sequence is 15 residues long. V trimming: 2 bases; J trimming: 7 bases; junction bases outside the gene matches: 6.

The sample holds many counts of this clonotype. The chain has TRBV28 and TRBJ2-5; a weak D match, TRBD1 (6 bases). Trimming pared 5 bases from V and 5 bases from J, leaving 24 bases between. Germline V lookup: CDR1 MDHEN, CDR2 SYDVKM. This CDR3 has 17 residues. This chain's CDR3 is CASSTPQWDKGRETQYF. For the CDR3, the DNA is TGTGCCAGCAGTACCCCCCAATGGGACAAGGGAAGGGAGACCCAGTACTTC.

J is TRBJ1-2 and V is TRBV9; 9 positions agree with TRBD1. CDR1 is SGDLS and CDR2 is YYNGEE in the germline V gene. CDR3 length equals 12 residues. V lost 5 bases to trimming and J lost 12 bases; unmatched junction nucleotides: 8. For the CDR3, the DNA is TGTGCCAGCAGGGGGACAGGGATGGATCACACCTTC. It codes for CASRGTGMDHTF.

This clonotype was seen more than once but under ten times. The CDR3 spells CSAGRTGGKLFF. Written as DNA, the CDR3 is TGCAGTGCGGGGAGGACAGGGGGAAAACTGTTTTTT. J is TRBJ1-4 and V is TRBV20-1, with 10 bases identical to TRBD1. This CDR3 has 12 amino acids. Germline V lookup: CDR1 DFQATT, CDR2 SNEGSKA (reference sequence). The trim removed 6 bases at V and 10 bases at J, leaving 5 bases unmatched.

This clonotype was picked up many times. The chain recombines TRBV28 with TRBJ2-1; 9 positions agree with TRBD2. The CDR3 length is 17 residues. V shed 5 bases and J 7 bases; nucleotides not matched to a gene: 15. Germline values: CDR1 MDHEN, CDR2 SYDVKM. The CDR3 spells CASSLPSWREGQNEQFF. Written as DNA, the CDR3 is TGTGCCAGCAGTCTACCTTCTTGGCGGGAGGGACAGAATGAGCAGTTCTTC. Drawing the rest from reference TRBV28 and TRBJ2-1, the complete variable domain is DVKVTQSSRYLVKRTGEKVFLECVQDMDHENMFWYRQDPGLGLRLIYFSYDVKMKEKGDIPEGYSVSREKKERFSLILESASTNQTSMYLCASSLPSWREGQNEQFFGPGTRLTVL.

This clonotype was counted between two and nine times. The J gene is TRBJ2-2, the V gene TRBV12-3 or TRBV12-4, with unresolved D. The germline V and J ends were trimmed by 6 bases and 7 bases, with 15 bases remaining between them. The CDR3 sequence is 14 residues long. The CDR3 sequence: CASSRDTLVGELFF. CDR3 nucleotides: TGTGCCAGCAGCCGCGACACTTTGGTCGGGGAGCTGTTTTTT.

This clonotype was detected only a few times. The chain recombines TRBV20-1 with TRBJ2-1; weak D call: TRBD2 (6 bases). The CDR3 spans 13 residues. CDR1 is DFQATT, CDR2 SNEGSKA, per germline (reference sequence). V was cut by 3 bases and J by 3 bases, with 9 bases left in between. The CDR3 region is CSASSGLYNEQFF. CDR3 nucleotides: TGCAGTGCTAGTAGCGGCCTCTACAATGAGCAGTTCTTC.

The rearrangement joins TRBV2 to TRBJ2-7; the D gene is possibly TRBD1 (6 bases). Germline V gives CDR1 SNHLY, CDR2 FYNNEI. V dropped 6 bases and J dropped 6 bases, with 15 bases sitting between them. The CDR3 is 13 residues long. The CDR3 reads CASRDRVGGEQYF. Here the CDR3 DNA reads TGTGCCAGCAGGGACAGAGTCGGAGGCGAGCAGTACTTC.

The chain recombines TRBV7-9 with TRBJ2-7; D is uncertain. The germline gives CDR1 SEHNR, CDR2 FQNEAQ (reference sequence). Trimming shortened V by 2 bases and J by 7 bases, and 9 bases separated the two germline ends. The CDR3 has 12 residues. DNA of the CDR3: TGTGCCAGCAGCTTAATGGCGGAGGAGCAGTACTTC. Its protein product is CASSLMAEEQYF.

The chain is built from TRBV20-1 and TRBJ1-6; D possibly corresponds to TRBD1 (6 bases). The V and J ends lost 2 bases and 11 bases respectively, with 28 bases between them. This CDR3 comprises 18 residues. Germline CDR1 is DFQATT and CDR2 is SNEGSKA (reference sequence). The CDR3 DNA follows: TGCAGTGCTAGAAGCTTACCGACAGGAAAGCCCAAGACGACACCCCTCCACTTT. Its protein is CSARSLPTGKPKTTPLHF.

On this clonotype itself: Mismatch with germline at one junction end may stem from a read error. This chain connects TRBV10-3 to TRBJ2-7; the D gene is possibly TRBD2 (6 bases). The germline gives CDR1 ENHRY, CDR2 SYGVKD. This CDR3 has 15 amino acids. The CDR3 DNA reads TGTGCCATCAGTGAATCGGAGGGAAGATCCTCCGAGCAGTACTTC. Protein: CAISESEGRSSEQYF.

About this clonotype itself: Being one base from a much bigger clone, this may be a read error. The chain couples TRBV2 to TRBJ1-5, with TRBD1 as a possible D gene (5 bases). The CDR3 spans 14 residues. CDR1 is SNHLY and CDR2 is FYNNEI in the germline V gene. CDR3 region: CASSVGGSNQSQHF. For the CDR3, the DNA is TGTGCCAGCAGTGTTGGGGGGAGCAATCAGTCCCAGCATTTT.

The CDR3: CATLGSDYGYTF. The DNA for the CDR3 is TGTGCCACCCTGGGTTCGGACTATGGCTACACCTTC. V and J are TRBV28 and TRBJ1-2; no definite D call. CDR1 is MDHEN and CDR2 is SYDVKM in the germline V gene. The CDR3 length is 12 residues. With 10 bases removed from V and 3 bases from J, the gap between germline ends came to 12 bases.

About this clonotype: Relative to the germline gene, one junction end is altered; a read error may explain this. The chain uses TRBV20-1 and TRBJ2-7; D may be TRBD2 (5 bases). CDR1 is DFQATT and CDR2 is SNEGSKA in the germline V gene (reference sequence). The CDR3 spans 15 residues. The CDR3 DNA is TGCAGTGCTAGAGCGGGAACAGTCCTGGGCTACGAGCGGTACTTC. Translated: CSARAGTVLGYERYF.

This clonotype appeared many times. V and J are TRBV20-1 and TRBJ1-4; D may be TRBD1 (5 bases). The V and J ends lost 1 base and 4 bases respectively, with 10 bases between them. The CDR3 spans 14 residues. The germline V gene encodes CDR1 DFQATT and CDR2 SNEGSKA (reference sequence). This CDR3 reads CSARVRDGNEKLFF. The DNA of the CDR3 is TGCAGTGCTAGAGTACGGGACGGTAATGAAAAACTGTTTTTT.

The V gene is TRBV6-1, the J gene TRBJ1-1; a possible D gene is TRBD1 (5 bases). The germline V gene has CDR1 MNHNS and CDR2 SASEGT. The length of the CDR3 is 13 residues. V lost 3 bases to trimming and J lost 8 bases, with 13 bases between them. CDR3 coding DNA: TGTGCCAGCAGTGATGGGACCCGCAGGGAAGCTTTCTTT. The encoded protein is CASSDGTRREAFF.

Many counts were recorded for this clonotype. Here the CDR3 DNA reads TGTGCCAGCAGCTTAAGAGAGTGGGACAGCACAGATACGCAGTATTTT. This gives the protein CASSLREWDSTDTQYF. The J gene is TRBJ2-3, the V gene TRBV7-3, with D perhaps being TRBD1 or TRBD2 (5 bases each). The CDR3 has 16 amino acids. V was pared by 1 base and J by 0 bases, with 11 bases between. Germline CDR1 SGHTA, CDR2 FQGTGA.

The CDR3 loop reads CASSPIGQAGPYTGELFF. As DNA, the CDR3 is TGTGCCAGCTCACCAATCGGACAGGCAGGACCGTACACCGGGGAGCTGTTTTTT. The gene calls are TRBV18 and TRBJ2-2, with 7 bases matching TRBD1. V was pared by 2 bases and J by 3 bases, with 12 bases of the junction left unmatched. The CDR3 is made up of 18 amino acids. CDR1 and CDR2 (germline): KGHSH, LQKENI.

Only a few counts were recorded for this clonotype. V and J are TRBV7-9 and TRBJ1-1; D unclear. Germline values: CDR1 SEHNR, CDR2 FQNEAQ (reference sequence). The CDR3 totals 15 residues. V gave up 2 bases and J gave up 1 base, with 11 bases separating them. The CDR3 loop is CASSLSGLRNTEAFF. The CDR3 nucleotides read TGTGCCAGCAGCTTATCCGGGTTACGGAACACTGAAGCTTTCTTT.

The chain combines TRBV4-3 with TRBJ1-2; D perhaps matches TRBD1 (5 bases). V lost 2 bases to trimming and J lost 0 bases, with 10 bases between them. The germline CDR1 and CDR2 sequences are LGHNA and YSLEER. This CDR3 has 15 amino acids. CDR3 coding DNA: TGCGCCAGCAGCCAACGAGCGGGGGCTAACTATGGCTACACCTTC. Translating it yields CASSQRAGANYGYTF.

This clonotype was found many times. This sequence joins TRBV12-3 or TRBV12-4 and TRBJ2-3, with 13 bases matching TRBD2. V shed 7 bases, J shed 9 bases, and the junction held 7 bases outside the gene matches. This CDR3 has 14 amino acids. The CDR3 sequence is CASTLRTSGGTQYF. CDR3 DNA: TGTGCCAGCACCCTACGGACTAGCGGGGGAACGCAGTATTTT.

The V call is TRBV7-3, the J call TRBJ1-1; a weak D match, TRBD1 (5 bases). CDR3 length: 15 amino acids. Trimming took off 3 bases at V and 2 bases at J, with 13 bases between the two ends. In germline, CDR1 is SGHTA, CDR2 FQGTGA. This CDR3 reads CASSFWGSPNTEAFF. DNA of the CDR3: TGTGCCAGCAGCTTTTGGGGGTCTCCTAACACTGAAGCTTTCTTT.

This clonotype was detected many times. This chain uses TRBV7-8 with TRBJ2-3, with a tentative D call TRBD2 (6 bases). The V and J ends lost 1 base and 4 bases respectively, with 6 bases between them. Germline CDR1 is SGHVS and CDR2 is FQNEAQ. This CDR3 contains 13 residues. Here the CDR3 reads CASSLERADTQYF. CDR3 coding DNA: TGTGCCAGCAGCTTAGAGCGGGCAGATACGCAGTATTTT. Looking up the rest from reference TRBV7-8 and TRBJ2-3 gives the full variable domain: GAGVSQSPRYKVAKRGQDVALRCDPISGHVSLFWYQQALGQGPEFLTYFQNEAQLDKSGLPSDRFFAERPEGSVSTLKIQRTQQEDSAVYLCASSLERADTQYFGPGTRLTVL.